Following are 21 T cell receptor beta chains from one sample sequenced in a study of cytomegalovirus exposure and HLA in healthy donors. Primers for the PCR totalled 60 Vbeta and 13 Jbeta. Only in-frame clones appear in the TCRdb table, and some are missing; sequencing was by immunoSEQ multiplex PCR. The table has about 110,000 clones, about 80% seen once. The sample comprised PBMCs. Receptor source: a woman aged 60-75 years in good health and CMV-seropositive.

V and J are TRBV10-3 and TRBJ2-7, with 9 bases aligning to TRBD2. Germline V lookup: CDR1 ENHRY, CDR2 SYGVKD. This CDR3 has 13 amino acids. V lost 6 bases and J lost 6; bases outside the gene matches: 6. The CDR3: CAIRGTSTREQYF. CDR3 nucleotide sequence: TGTGCCATCAGAGGGACTAGCACTCGCGAGCAGTACTTC.

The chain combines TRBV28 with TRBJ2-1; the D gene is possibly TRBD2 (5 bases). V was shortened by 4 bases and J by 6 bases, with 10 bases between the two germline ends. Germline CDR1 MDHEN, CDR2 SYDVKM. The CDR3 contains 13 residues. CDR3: CASSSADINEQFF. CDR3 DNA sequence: TGTGCCAGCAGTTCAGCGGATATCAATGAGCAGTTCTTC.

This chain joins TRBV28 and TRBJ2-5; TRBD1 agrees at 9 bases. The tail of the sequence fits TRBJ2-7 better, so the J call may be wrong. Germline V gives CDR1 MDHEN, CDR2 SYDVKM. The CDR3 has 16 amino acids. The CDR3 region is CASRQGAIPPSYEQYF. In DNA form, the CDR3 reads TGTGCCAGCAGACAGGGGGCCATACCCCCGTCCTACGAGCAGTACTTC.

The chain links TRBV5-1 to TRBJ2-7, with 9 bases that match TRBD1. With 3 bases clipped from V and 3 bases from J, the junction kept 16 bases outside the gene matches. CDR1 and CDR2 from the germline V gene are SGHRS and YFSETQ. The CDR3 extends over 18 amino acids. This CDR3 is CASSSGTGFPTAYYEQYF. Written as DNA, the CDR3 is TGCGCCAGCAGCTCCGGGACAGGGTTCCCCACCGCCTACTACGAGCAGTACTTC.

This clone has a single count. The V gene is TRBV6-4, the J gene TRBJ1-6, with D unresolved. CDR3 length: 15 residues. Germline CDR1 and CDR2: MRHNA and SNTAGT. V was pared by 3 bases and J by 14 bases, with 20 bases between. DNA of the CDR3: TGTGCCAGCAGTGAGCGGCCTGACGGGAATTCGGCCCTCCACTTT. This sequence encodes CASSERPDGNSALHF.

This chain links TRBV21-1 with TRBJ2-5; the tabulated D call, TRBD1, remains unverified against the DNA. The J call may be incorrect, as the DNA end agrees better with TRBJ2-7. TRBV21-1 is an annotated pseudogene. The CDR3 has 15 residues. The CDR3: CASSKMGDRSNEQYF. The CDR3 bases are TGTGCCAGCAGCAAAATGGGTGACAGGTCCAACGAGCAGTACTTC.

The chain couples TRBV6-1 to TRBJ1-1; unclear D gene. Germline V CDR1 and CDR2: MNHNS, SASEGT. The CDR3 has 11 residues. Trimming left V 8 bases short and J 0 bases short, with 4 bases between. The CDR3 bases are TGTGCCAGCCAGATGAACACTGAAGCTTTCTTT. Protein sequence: CASQMNTEAFF.

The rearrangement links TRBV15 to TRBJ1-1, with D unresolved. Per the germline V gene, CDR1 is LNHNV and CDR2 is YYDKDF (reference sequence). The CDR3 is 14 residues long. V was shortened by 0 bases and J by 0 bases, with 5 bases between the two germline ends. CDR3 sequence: CATSRDLVNTEAFF. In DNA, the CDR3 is TGTGCCACCAGCAGAGATCTCGTGAACACTGAAGCTTTCTTT.

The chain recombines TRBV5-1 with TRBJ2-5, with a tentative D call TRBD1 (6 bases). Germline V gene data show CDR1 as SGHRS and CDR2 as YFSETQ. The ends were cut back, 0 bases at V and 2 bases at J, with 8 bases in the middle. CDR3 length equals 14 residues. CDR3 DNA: TGCGCCAGCAGCTTGGATCAGGGGCAAGAGACCCAGTACTTC. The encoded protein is CASSLDQGQETQYF.

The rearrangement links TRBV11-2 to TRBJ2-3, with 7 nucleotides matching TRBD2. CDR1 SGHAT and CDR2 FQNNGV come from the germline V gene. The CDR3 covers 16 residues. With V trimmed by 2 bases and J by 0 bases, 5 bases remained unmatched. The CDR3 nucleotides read TGTGCCAGCAGCTTAATTGTGGGAGGGAGCACAGATACGCAGTATTTT. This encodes CASSLIVGGSTDTQYF.

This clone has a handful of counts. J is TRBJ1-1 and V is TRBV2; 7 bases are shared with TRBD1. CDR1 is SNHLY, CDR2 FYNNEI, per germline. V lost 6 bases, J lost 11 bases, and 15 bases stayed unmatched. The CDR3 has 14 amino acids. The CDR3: CASSVDRIRLEAFF. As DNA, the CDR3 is TGTGCCAGCAGCGTGGACAGGATAAGGCTCGAGGCTTTCTTT.

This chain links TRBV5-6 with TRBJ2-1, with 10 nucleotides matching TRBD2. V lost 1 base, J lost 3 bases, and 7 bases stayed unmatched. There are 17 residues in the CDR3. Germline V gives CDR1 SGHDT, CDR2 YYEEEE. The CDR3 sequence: CASSLWAAGGGYNEQFF. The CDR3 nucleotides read TGTGCCAGCAGCTTGTGGGCAGCGGGAGGGGGCTACAATGAGCAGTTCTTC.

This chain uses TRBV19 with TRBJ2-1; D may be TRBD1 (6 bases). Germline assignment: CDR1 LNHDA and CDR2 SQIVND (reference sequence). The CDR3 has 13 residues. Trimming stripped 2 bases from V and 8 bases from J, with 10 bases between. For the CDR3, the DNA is TGTGCCAGTAGTATAACAGGGCTAGATGAGCAGTTCTTC. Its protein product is CASSITGLDEQFF.

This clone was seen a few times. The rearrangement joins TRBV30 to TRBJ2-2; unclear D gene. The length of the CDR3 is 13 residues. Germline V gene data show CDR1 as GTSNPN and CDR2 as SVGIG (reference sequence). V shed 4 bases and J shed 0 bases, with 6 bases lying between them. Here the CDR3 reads CAWKTPNTGELFF. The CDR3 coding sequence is TGTGCCTGGAAAACTCCGAACACCGGGGAGCTGTTTTTT.

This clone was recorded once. In DNA, the CDR3 is TGTGCCAGCAGCCCCACTCCACAGGGAGAAATCTATGGCTACACCTTC. Its translation is CASSPTPQGEIYGYTF. The rearrangement joins TRBV7-9 to TRBJ1-2; D might be TRBD1 (6 bases). From germline, CDR1 is SEHNR and CDR2 FQNEAQ (reference sequence). Trimming shortened V by 5 bases and J by 4 bases, and 20 bases separated the two germline ends. The CDR3 loop spans 16 amino acids.

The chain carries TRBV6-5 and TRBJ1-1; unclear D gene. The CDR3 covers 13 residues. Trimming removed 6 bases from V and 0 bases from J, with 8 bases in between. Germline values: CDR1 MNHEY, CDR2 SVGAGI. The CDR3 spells CASRRSMNTEAFF. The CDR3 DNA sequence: TGTGCCAGCAGACGTAGCATGAACACTGAAGCTTTCTTT.

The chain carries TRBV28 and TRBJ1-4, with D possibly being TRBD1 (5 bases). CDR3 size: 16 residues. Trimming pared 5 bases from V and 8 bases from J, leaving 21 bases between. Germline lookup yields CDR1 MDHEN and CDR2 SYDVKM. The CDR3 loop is CASSLPRPGRWEKLFF. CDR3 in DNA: TGTGCCAGCAGTCTCCCCCGCCCAGGGCGTTGGGAAAAACTGTTTTTT.

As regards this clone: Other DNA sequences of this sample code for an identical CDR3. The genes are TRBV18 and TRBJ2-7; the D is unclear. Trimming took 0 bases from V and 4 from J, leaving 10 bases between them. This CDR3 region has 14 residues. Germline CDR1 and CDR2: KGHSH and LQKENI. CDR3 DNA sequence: TGTGCCAGCTCACCACCCAATGGGCCATACGAGCAGTACTTC. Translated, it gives CASSPPNGPYEQYF.

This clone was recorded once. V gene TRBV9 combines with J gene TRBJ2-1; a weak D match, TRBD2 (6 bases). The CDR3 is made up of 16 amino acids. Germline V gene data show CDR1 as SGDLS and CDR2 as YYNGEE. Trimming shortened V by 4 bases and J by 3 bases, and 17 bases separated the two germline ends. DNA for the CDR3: TGTGCCAGCAGCCCACCCGGGACTGCAAACTACAATGAGCAGTTCTTC. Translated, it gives CASSPPGTANYNEQFF. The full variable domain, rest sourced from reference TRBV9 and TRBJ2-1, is DSGVTQTPKHLITATGQRVTLRCSPRSGDLSVYWYQQSLDQGLQFLIQYYNGEERAKGNILERFSAQQFPDLHSELNLSSLELGDSALYFCASSPPGTANYNEQFFGPGTRLTVL.

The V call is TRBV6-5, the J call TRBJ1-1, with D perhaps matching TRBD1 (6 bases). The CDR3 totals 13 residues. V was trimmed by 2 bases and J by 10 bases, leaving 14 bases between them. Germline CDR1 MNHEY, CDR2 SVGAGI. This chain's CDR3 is CASSYGQGRGAFF. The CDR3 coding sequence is TGTGCCAGCAGTTACGGGCAGGGGAGAGGAGCTTTCTTT.

The CDR3 sequence is CASSPNGYEQYF. CDR3 in DNA: TGTGCCAGCAGCCCGAACGGGTACGAGCAGTACTTC. The genes are TRBV4-2 and TRBJ2-7; no reliable D call. Germline V CDR1 and CDR2: LGHNA, YNFKEQ. The CDR3 is 12 residues long. Trimming removed 4 bases at V and 4 bases at J, with 8 bases between.